This TCR beta chain was identified during a study of human T cells and chemical hapten exposure. Study details: Per-sample variation in TCR yield stemmed mainly from small pooled library volume differences.

Trimming pared 2 bases from V and 6 bases from J, leaving 15 bases between. CDR1 and CDR2 (germline): SQVTM, ANQGSEA. This CDR3 has 14 amino acids. Time point in this sample: patch test 2, 6 weeks after DPC sensitization. The treatment is: therapeutic diphenylcyclopropenone sensitization with weekly scalp DPC. About this clonotype: The antigen is undetermined.

Study outcomes and limitations: Expanded TCRs clustered into significantly more large CDR3 similarity groups than controls, the analysis revealed.

The library labeled individual cDNA molecules by adding unique molecular identifiers to them. Each CDR3 protein gets one entry after TCRdb re-called the RACE reads with MiXCR. The sample lists hundreds of thousands of distinct CDR3 sequences; about 6% were seen once. The chain joins TRBV29-1 to TRBJ2-3; D is perhaps TRBD2 (5 bases). This specimen consisted of whole blood, obtained in connection with sensitization to the hapten diphenylcyclopropenone (DPC). The clonotype comes from a woman aged 18-35 years with alopecia areata. Some clones in this sample may be carry-over from other donors' samples. The CDR3 loop reads CSVEKLRERDTQYF. In DNA form, the CDR3 reads TGCAGCGTTGAAAAATTGAGGGAGCGGGATACGCAGTATTTT.